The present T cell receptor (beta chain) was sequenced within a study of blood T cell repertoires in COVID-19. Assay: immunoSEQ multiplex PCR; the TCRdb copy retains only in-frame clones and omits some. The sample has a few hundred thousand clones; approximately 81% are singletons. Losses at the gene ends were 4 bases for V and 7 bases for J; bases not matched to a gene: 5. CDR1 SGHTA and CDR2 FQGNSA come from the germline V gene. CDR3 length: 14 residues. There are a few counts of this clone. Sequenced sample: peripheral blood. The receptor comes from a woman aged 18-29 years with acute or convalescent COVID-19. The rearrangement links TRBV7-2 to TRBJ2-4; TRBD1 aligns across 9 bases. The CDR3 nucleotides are TGTGCCAGCAGCTCGGGACAGGGTGGGAACATTCAGTACTTC. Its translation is CASSSGQGGNIQYF.